This T cell receptor beta chain was obtained from a study of T cell responses to AZD1222 COVID-19 vaccine. Whole-study results and caveats: Across the whole spike, CD4 TCRs peaked at regions 160-218 and 743-854. Nearly half of the spike-specific TCRs reportedly recognize variant regions that carry no mutations. Spike-specific TCR repertoires showed rising breadth and depth after two AZD1222 doses.

The count of this clone is one. The antigen remains unidentified. Sequenced by immunoSEQ multiplex PCR; TCRdb stores in-frame clones only, minus some. The sample carries more than 100,000 clones, about 85% recorded once. Between the trimmed V and J ends, which lost 2 bases and 6 bases, there was a span of 2 bases. This CDR3 has 12 residues. The clonotype comes from an adult in good health. The material was peripheral blood, obtained on day 0 of AZD1222 vaccination. V usage is TRBV12-3 or TRBV12-4 and J usage is TRBJ1-6; D is ambiguous. CDR3 protein: CASSLSNSPLHF. CDR3 nucleotide sequence: TGTGCCAGCAGTTTAAGTAATTCACCCCTCCACTTT.